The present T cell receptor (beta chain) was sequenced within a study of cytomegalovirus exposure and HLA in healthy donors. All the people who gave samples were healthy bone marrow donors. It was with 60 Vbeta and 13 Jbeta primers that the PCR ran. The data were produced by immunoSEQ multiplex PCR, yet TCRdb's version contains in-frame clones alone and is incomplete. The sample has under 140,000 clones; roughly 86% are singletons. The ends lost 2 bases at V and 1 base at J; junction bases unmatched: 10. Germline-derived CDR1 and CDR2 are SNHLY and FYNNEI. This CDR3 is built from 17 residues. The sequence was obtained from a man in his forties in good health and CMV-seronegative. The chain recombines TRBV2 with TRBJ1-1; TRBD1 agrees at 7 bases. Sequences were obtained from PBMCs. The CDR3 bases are TGTGCCAGCAGTGAAATTGGGATGGGACAGCGGAACACTGAAGCTTTCTTT. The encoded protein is CASSEIGMGQRNTEAFF.